Detailed here is one TCR beta chain. No antigen is known for it. Germline lookup yields CDR1 GTSNPN and CDR2 SVGIG (reference sequence). CDR3 length: 14 amino acids. Trimming removed 1 base from V and 9 bases from J; junction bases left unmatched: 9. All the people who gave samples were healthy bone marrow donors. At collection, donors were nominally healthy, but unrecorded immune exposures were probable. 13 Jbeta primers and 60 Vbeta primers were used for the PCR. Original methodology: Roughly 11 million shared chains were among the 80 million or so unique TCR beta chains that a later analysis counted. Here immunoSEQ multiplex PCR was the method, and the copy in TCRdb shows in-frame clones only, minus some. V, J and clone size reflect that table, while D and trimming were determined from the DNA. Here the sample spans around 130,000 clones, 84% being singletons. The sample comes from a study of cytomegalovirus exposure and HLA in healthy donors.

Findings of the study overall: Whilst most TCR sequences proved rare, a subset of public TCRs occurred across many donors.

The sequencing input was PBMCs. This clonotype was obtained from a woman between 18 and 29 years old in good health and CMV-seropositive. The chain carries TRBV30 and TRBJ1-5; 7 bases are shared with TRBD1. The CDR3 sequence: CAWSGGTVEVPQHF. DNA of the CDR3: TGTGCCTGGAGTGGGGGGACAGTGGAGGTGCCCCAGCATTTT.